The 23 T cell receptor beta chains given below trace back to one sample, sequenced in a study of a mutant IDH1 vaccine in newly diagnosed glioma. Time point indicated: week 35, safety follow-up. A single vaccine dose contained 300 ug of mutant IDH1 20-mer peptide, and topical imiquimod was used with it. Clones were read by immunoSEQ multiplex PCR, and TCRdb kept only the in-frame ones, dropping some. The data hold 60,000 to 65,000 clones, with roughly 80% observed a single time. For these TCRs, the target antigens are not known. Source: PBMCs, taken from a glioma patient whose treatment included an IDH1 peptide vaccine. Source of these receptors: a man in his forties with glioma.

This chain connects TRBV30 to TRBJ1-5; D is unclear. Germline-derived CDR1 and CDR2 are GTSNPN and SVGIG (reference sequence). The CDR3 sequence is 14 residues long. Between the trimmed V and J ends, which lost 0 bases and 3 bases, there was a span of 9 bases. The chain's CDR3 is CAWSVPWINQPQHF. The CDR3 nucleotides are TGTGCCTGGAGTGTACCCTGGATCAATCAGCCCCAGCATTTT.

This chain links TRBV5-6 with TRBJ1-1, with D possibly TRBD1 on 6 matching bases. The CDR3 runs to 18 residues. Germline CDR1 and CDR2: SGHDT and YYEEEE. Deletions cut 4 bases from V and 2 bases from J, with 24 bases between. CDR3: CASSRRQALKWGNTEAFF. CDR3 DNA: TGTGCCAGCAGCCGACGACAGGCTCTAAAATGGGGTAACACTGAAGCTTTCTTT.

The chain carries TRBV4-2 and TRBJ2-1; TRBD2 aligns across 11 bases. Per germline, CDR1 LGHNA and CDR2 YNFKEQ. The length of the CDR3 is 15 residues. Trimming took 4 bases from V and 4 from J; bases not matched to a gene: 3. The CDR3 DNA reads as TGTGCCAGCAGCCCGGGACTAGCGGCTTACAATGAGCAGTTCTTC. Protein sequence: CASSPGLAAYNEQFF.

Here the CDR3 reads CASSITSGRVNEQFF. In DNA form, the CDR3 reads TGTGCCAGTAGTATAACTAGCGGGAGGGTCAATGAGCAGTTCTTC. The chain combines TRBV19 with TRBJ2-1; 13 positions agree with TRBD2. Germline CDR1 LNHDA, CDR2 SQIVND (reference sequence). The CDR3 runs to 15 residues. V lost 2 bases and J lost 6; bases outside the gene matches: 1.

The chain's CDR3 is CAIGTGVGNEQFF. The CDR3 coding sequence is TGTGCCATCGGGACAGGGGTTGGGAATGAGCAGTTCTTC. The V gene is TRBV10-3, the J gene TRBJ2-1, with 10 bases fitting TRBD1. The CDR3 contains 13 residues. Germline V gene sequence: CDR1 ENHRY, CDR2 SYGVKD. The junction had 5 bases not matched to a gene; V was cut back by 8 bases and J by 7 bases.

This rearrangement joins TRBV5-4 to TRBJ2-7; a weak D match, TRBD1 (6 bases). The CDR3 extends over 13 amino acids. Trimming removed 4 bases from V and 5 bases from J, with 13 bases in between. Germline assignment: CDR1 SGHNT and CDR2 YYREEE (reference sequence). In DNA, the CDR3 is TGTGCCAGCAGCGCACCGGGACAACACGAGCAGTACTTC. Translated, it gives CASSAPGQHEQYF.

This chain joins TRBV19 and TRBJ2-2; D remains ambiguous. The CDR3 length is 14 residues. Germline V gene data show CDR1 as LNHDA and CDR2 as SQIVND (reference sequence). V lost 3 bases and J lost 8, with 13 bases in between. The CDR3, as DNA: TGTGCCAGTAGTATTAGCCGGATCGCTGGGGAGCTGTTTTTT. Encoded protein: CASSISRIAGELFF.

This rearrangement joins TRBV6-6 to TRBJ2-7, with 7 nucleotides matching TRBD2. Trimming took 6 bases from V and 3 from J; bases not matched to a gene: 5. This CDR3 has 13 residues. Germline-derived CDR1 and CDR2 are MNHNY and SVGAGI (reference sequence). CDR3 DNA sequence: TGTGCCAGCAGCCGGGGGAGGGACTACGAGCAGTACTTC. The encoded protein is CASSRGRDYEQYF.

This clone is a singleton in its sample. The V gene is TRBV21-1, the J gene TRBJ1-1; no DNA check was done on the table's D call, TRBD1. TRBV21-1 is a recognized pseudogene. The CDR3 length is 14 residues. As DNA, the CDR3 is TGTGCCAGCAGCGTACAGGTTAATTATATTGAAGCTTTCTTT. This sequence encodes CASSVQVNYIEAFF.

The genes are TRBV23-1 and TRBJ2-2; the match to TRBD1 covers 8 bases. TRBV23-1 is filed as an ORF, its function uncertain. The CDR3 runs 16 residues. Trimming at V came to 1 base and at J to 4 bases, leaving 5 bases not matched to a gene. CDR3 amino acids: CASSQWRQGSTGELFF. CDR3 in DNA: TGCGCCAGCAGTCAATGGCGACAGGGGAGCACCGGGGAGCTGTTTTTT.

The chain employs TRBV9 and TRBJ2-3; 12 nucleotides line up with TRBD2. The CDR3 spans 18 residues. After removal of 1 base from V and 1 base from J, the junction contained 7 bases not matched to a gene. Germline V CDR1 and CDR2: SGDLS, YYNGEE. CDR3 residues: CASSVSGLAGFGTDTQYF. As DNA, the CDR3 is TGTGCCAGCAGCGTATCTGGACTAGCGGGGTTCGGCACAGATACGCAGTATTTT.

By its share, this clone is medium-sized. The rearrangement joins TRBV7-9 to TRBJ2-1; 8 bases line up with TRBD2. Germline-derived CDR1 and CDR2 are SEHNR and FQNEAQ (reference sequence). This CDR3 comprises 16 residues. V trimming: 4 bases; J trimming: 10 bases; junction bases outside the gene matches: 15. The CDR3 loop is CASSSNRGGNNEEQFF. The CDR3 region has the DNA TGTGCCAGCAGCTCCAATCGCGGGGGGAACAATGAGGAGCAGTTCTTC.

This clone was observed once. This chain uses TRBV5-8 with TRBJ1-3; the D is unclear. Germline V gene sequence: CDR1 SGHTS, CDR2 YDEGEE. The CDR3 is made up of 13 amino acids. The V gene lost 7 bases and the J gene lost 0 bases, with 8 bases spanning the gap. CDR3 sequence reads: CASSYISGNTIYF. As DNA, the CDR3 is TGTGCCAGCTCCTATATCTCTGGAAACACCATATATTTT.

This sequence joins TRBV4-3 and TRBJ2-1; tentatively, D is TRBD2 (6 bases). V lost 0 bases and J lost 7, with 13 bases in between. Germline V gene lookup returns CDR1 LGHNA and CDR2 YSLEER. There are 15 residues in the CDR3. The CDR3 DNA is TGCGCCAGCAGCCAAGATTTGAGGAGGGAGAATGAGCAGTTCTTC. Translation: CASSQDLRRENEQFF.

The rearrangement uses TRBV28 and TRBJ2-1; maybe TRBD1 (5 bases). Germline values: CDR1 MDHEN, CDR2 SYDVKM. The CDR3 is 14 amino acids. V was clipped by 6 bases and J by 5 bases, with 14 bases between them. CDR3 sequence: CASRGAGNHNEQFF. CDR3 nucleotide sequence: TGTGCCAGCAGAGGGGCAGGGAACCACAATGAGCAGTTCTTC.

The gene calls are TRBV27 and TRBJ2-3; D remains ambiguous. The CDR3 sequence is 14 residues long. Germline CDR1 MNHEY, CDR2 SMNVEV (reference sequence). The V and J ends lost 5 bases and 0 bases respectively, with 9 bases between them. The CDR3, as DNA: TGTGCCAGCAGTCCATTCGCTAGCACAGATACGCAGTATTTT. It specifies CASSPFASTDTQYF.

The rearrangement joins TRBV30 to TRBJ2-2, with D perhaps TRBD1 (5 bases). Trimming stripped 5 bases from V and 0 bases from J, with 16 bases between. Germline CDR1 GTSNPN, CDR2 SVGIG (reference sequence). This CDR3 has 16 residues. CDR3 DNA: TGTGCCTGGGCCCGTTGGAGACAGACGAACACCGGGGAGCTGTTTTTT. Translating gives CAWARWRQTNTGELFF.

This chain uses TRBV11-2 with TRBJ2-1; TRBD1 matches 8 bases. After removal of 5 bases from V and 4 bases from J, the junction contained 13 bases not matched to a gene. CDR1 SGHAT and CDR2 FQNNGV come from the germline V gene. This CDR3 has 17 residues. CDR3 bases: TGTGCCAGCAGCCCCGATAGGCAGGGGGCTTTATACAATGAGCAGTTCTTC. Its protein product is CASSPDRQGALYNEQFF.

The rearrangement uses TRBV6-5 and TRBJ1-1; D remains ambiguous. Trimming cost V 6 bases and J 3 bases, with 8 bases left between them. This CDR3 comprises 12 residues. Per the germline V gene, CDR1 is MNHEY and CDR2 is SVGAGI. For the CDR3, the DNA is TGTGCCAGCAGCCTCGGTTACACTGAAGCTTTCTTT. Its protein product is CASSLGYTEAFF.

The chain is built from TRBV5-1 and TRBJ2-2; the D is unclear. Trimming shortened V by 4 bases and J by 3 bases, and 4 bases separated the two germline ends. CDR3 size: 12 residues. The germline V gene encodes CDR1 SGHRS and CDR2 YFSETQ. The CDR3 DNA follows: TGCGCCAGCAGCGCCCACACCGGGGAGCTGTTTTTT. As protein: CASSAHTGELFF.

On this clone itself: One end of the junction fails to match germline, which may point to a read error. V and J are TRBV5-1 and TRBJ1-2; possibly TRBD1 for D (5 bases). The CDR3 loop spans 13 amino acids. Germline-derived CDR1 and CDR2 are SGHRS and YFSETQ. CDR3: CASSTGTALGYTF. The CDR3 DNA is TGTGCCAGCAGCACCGGGACGGCCCTCGGCTACACCTTC.

The chain employs TRBV18 and TRBJ1-2, with D possibly matching TRBD1 (5 bases). CDR1 KGHSH and CDR2 LQKENI come from the germline V gene. With 3 bases removed from V and 0 bases from J, the gap between germline ends came to 14 bases. CDR3 length equals 16 residues. The CDR3 DNA follows: TGTGCCAGCTCACCTATTCTCCAGGACACTAACTATGGCTACACCTTC. This translates into CASSPILQDTNYGYTF.

V usage is TRBV7-8 and J usage is TRBJ1-2; D not resolved. CDR1 and CDR2 (germline): SGHVS, FQNEAQ. The V and J ends lost 1 base and 8 bases respectively, with 5 bases between them. This CDR3 comprises 11 residues. CDR3 DNA: TGTGCCAGCAGCTTAGGTTTAGGCTACACCTTC. It is translated as CASSLGLGYTF.